The 27 T cell receptor beta chains below all came from one sample that was sequenced in a study of blood T cell repertoires in COVID-19 (TCRdb year 2020). Library preparation used the immunoSEQ multiplex PCR assay. This is the immuneACCESS table as TCRdb keeps it, with only in-frame sequences that have V and J called. A part of the clones is gone; compared with another copy, unresolved V genes explain less than half, and the rest is unexplained. This sample comprises about 140,000 clones, 65% to 80% of them detected only once. The ten largest account for roughly 3.5% of the sample. The sequenced sample consisted of peripheral blood. These receptors were collected from a man aged 55 to 70 with acute or convalescent COVID-19.

V and J are TRBV19 and TRBJ1-6; 10 nucleotides align to TRBD1. Germline trimming cut 3 bases from V and 8 bases from J; bases unmatched to any gene: 4. The germline gives CDR1 LNHDA, CDR2 SQIVND (reference sequence). This CDR3 is 15 amino acids long. The CDR3 is CASSIRDRGDSPLHF. CDR3 nucleotide sequence: TGTGCCAGTAGTATCCGGGACAGGGGTGATTCACCCCTCCACTTT. The variable domain in full, with the rest retrieved from reference TRBV19 and TRBJ1-6, is DGGITQSPKYLFRKEGQNVTLSCEQNLNHDAMYWYRQDPGQGLRLIYYSQIVNDFQKGDIAEGYSVSREKKESFPLTVTSAQKNPTAFYLCASSIRDRGDSPLHFGNGTRLTVT.

This chain links TRBV2 with TRBJ1-4, with a possible D match to TRBD1 (5 bases). The V gene's germline CDR1 is SNHLY and CDR2 FYNNEI. The length of the CDR3 is 14 residues. V lost 4 bases to trimming and J lost 0 bases, with 6 bases between them. CDR3 amino acids: CASSGQTTNEKLFF. In DNA form, the CDR3 reads TGTGCCAGCAGTGGACAGACAACTAATGAAAAACTGTTTTTT. The full variable domain, its missing parts supplied by reference TRBV2 and TRBJ1-4, is EPEVTQTPSHQVTQMGQEVILRCVPISNHLYFYWYRQILGQKVEFLVSFYNNEISEKSEIFDDQFSVERPDGSNFTLKIRSTKLEDSAMYFCASSGQTTNEKLFFGSGTQLSVL.

Here the CDR3 reads CASSRRLASASSYEQYF. As DNA, the CDR3 is TGTGCCAGCAGCCGAAGACTAGCGAGTGCGAGCTCCTACGAGCAGTACTTC. This chain joins TRBV5-4 and TRBJ2-7, with 8 bases identical to TRBD2. The trim removed 4 bases at V and 0 bases at J, leaving 12 bases unmatched. The V gene's germline CDR1 is SGHNT and CDR2 YYREEE (reference sequence). The CDR3 sequence is 17 residues long.

This sequence joins TRBV6-5 and TRBJ1-6; D possibly corresponds to TRBD1 (6 bases). Per the germline V gene, CDR1 is MNHEY and CDR2 is SVGAGI. The V end was cut by 4 bases, the J end by 3 bases, with 13 bases between. There are 16 residues in the CDR3. The DNA for the CDR3 is TGTGCCAGCAGTTCGACAGGCCGTAGCTATAATTCACCCCTCCACTTT. Residues: CASSSTGRSYNSPLHF.

CDR3 protein: CASMDSGDNEQFF. The DNA of the CDR3 is TGTGCCAGCATGGATTCAGGGGATAATGAGCAGTTCTTC. The rearrangement joins TRBV2 to TRBJ2-1, with D maybe TRBD1 (6 bases). V lost 7 bases to trimming and J lost 7 bases, with 14 bases between them. Germline CDR1 SNHLY, CDR2 FYNNEI. The length of the CDR3 is 13 residues.

The chain carries TRBV7-6 and TRBJ1-2, with D possibly matching TRBD1 (6 bases). Germline V gene sequence: CDR1 SGHVS, CDR2 FNYEAQ. This CDR3 contains 15 residues. Trimming took off 1 base at V and 7 bases at J, with 16 bases between the two ends. CDR3 protein: CASSLEPGTFGGYTF. As DNA, the CDR3 is TGTGCCAGCAGCTTAGAACCCGGGACATTTGGTGGCTACACCTTC.

CDR3 coding DNA: TGTGCCAGCAGCCCCGACCGCGGGCCCCAGCATTTT. Translating gives CASSPDRGPQHF. This chain connects TRBV7-2 to TRBJ1-5; no clear D. The germline CDR1 and CDR2 sequences are SGHTA and FQGNSA. Trimming left V 5 bases short and J 9 bases short, with 11 bases between. There are 12 residues in the CDR3. The variable domain in full, completed from reference TRBV7-2 and TRBJ1-5, reads GAGVSQSPSNKVTEKGKDVELRCDPISGHTALYWYRQSLGQGLEFLIYFQGNSAPDKSGLPSDRFSAERTGGSVSTLTIQRTQQEDSAVYLCASSPDRGPQHFGDGTRLSIL.

V usage is TRBV7-9 and J usage is TRBJ1-5; D is uncertain. The V end lost 1 base, the J end lost 0 bases, and 7 bases lay between the germline ends. This CDR3 is 15 amino acids long. CDR1 is SEHNR and CDR2 is FQNEAQ in the germline V gene (reference sequence). CDR3 protein: CASSLGSYSNQPQHF. CDR3 nucleotides: TGTGCCAGCAGCTTAGGGAGTTATAGCAATCAGCCCCAGCATTTT.

This clone was detected once. This chain connects TRBV6-2 or TRBV6-3 to TRBJ1-1, with 7 bases matching TRBD1. Germline CDR1 MNHEY, CDR2 SVGEGT. The J segment lost 1 base and the V segment lost 0 bases, leaving 2 bases of the junction unmatched. The CDR3 length is 15 residues. In DNA form, the CDR3 reads TGTGCCAGCAGTTACTCGACAGGGTGGAACACTGAAGCTTTCTTT. Translated, it gives CASSYSTGWNTEAFF.

This clone was seen just once. J is TRBJ1-2 and V is TRBV5-1, with TRBD1 matching over 9 bases. This CDR3 comprises 14 residues. Germline CDR1 and CDR2: SGHRS and YFSETQ. Trimming cost V 3 bases and J 8 bases; bases outside gene matches: 8. The CDR3 reads CASSSEGQGIGYTF. CDR3 sequence (DNA): TGCGCCAGCAGCTCGGAGGGACAGGGCATCGGCTACACCTTC.

The chain combines TRBV11-2 with TRBJ1-3, with D tentatively TRBD1 (5 bases). Germline CDR1 reads SGHAT; CDR2 reads FQNNGV. CDR3 length: 14 residues. Trimming took 4 bases from V and 0 from J, leaving 7 bases between them. Written as DNA, the CDR3 is TGTGCCAGCAGCTGGGGGGGCTCTGGAAACACCATATATTTT. It codes for CASSWGGSGNTIYF. Supplemented by reference TRBV11-2 and TRBJ1-3, the full variable domain reads EAGVAQSPRYKIIEKRQSVAFWCNPISGHATLYWYQQILGQGPKLLIQFQNNGVVDDSQLPKDRFSAERLKGVDSTLKIQPAKLEDSAVYLCASSWGGSGNTIYFGEGSWLTVV.

The chain is built from TRBV3-1 (or the pseudogene TRBV3-2) and TRBJ2-7, with 14 bases aligning to TRBD2. V lost 2 bases and J lost 3; bases outside the gene matches: 9. Germline V gene sequence: CDR1 LGHDT, CDR2 YNNKEL (reference sequence). This CDR3 contains 18 residues. In nucleotides, the CDR3 is TGTGCCAGCAGCCAAAGCGGGACTAGCGGGAGCCGACACTACGAGCAGTACTTC. It specifies CASSQSGTSGSRHYEQYF.

The chain carries TRBV3-1 (or the pseudogene TRBV3-2) and TRBJ1-2; D gene ambiguous. The CDR3 loop spans 11 amino acids. In germline, CDR1 is LGHDT, CDR2 YNNKEL (reference sequence). V was pared by 5 bases and J by 8 bases, with 9 bases between. The chain's CDR3 is CASSAYMGYTF. The CDR3 nucleotides are TGTGCCAGCAGCGCCTATATGGGCTACACCTTC.

The chain has TRBV5-1 and TRBJ2-7; 10 nucleotides match TRBD2. CDR1 and CDR2 (germline): SGHRS, YFSETQ. This CDR3 comprises 14 residues. The V segment lost 4 bases and the J segment 6 bases; nucleotides outside the gene matches: 7. This CDR3 reads CASSGGTSVGEQYF. DNA for the CDR3: TGCGCCAGCAGCGGCGGGACTAGCGTAGGCGAGCAGTACTTC.

The chain combines TRBV9 with TRBJ1-1; D gene ambiguous. There are 14 residues in the CDR3. Germline-derived CDR1 and CDR2 are SGDLS and YYNGEE. V lost 3 bases, J lost 5 bases, and 14 bases lay in between. Here the CDR3 reads CASSGPDPGTEAFF. The CDR3 nucleotides read TGTGCCAGCAGCGGTCCGGACCCGGGGACTGAAGCTTTCTTT.

The chain combines TRBV19 with TRBJ2-2; 9 bases agree with TRBD1. Per germline, CDR1 LNHDA and CDR2 SQIVND (reference sequence). The CDR3 is 14 residues long. J gave up 5 bases and V 4 bases, and 2 bases lay outside the gene matches. CDR3 in amino acids: CASSKGTGTGELFF. The CDR3, as DNA: TGTGCCAGTAGTAAGGGGACAGGGACCGGGGAGCTGTTTTTT. Full variable domain (outside the CDR3, taken from reference TRBV19 and TRBJ2-2): DGGITQSPKYLFRKEGQNVTLSCEQNLNHDAMYWYRQDPGQGLRLIYYSQIVNDFQKGDIAEGYSVSREKKESFPLTVTSAQKNPTAFYLCASSKGTGTGELFFGEGSRLTVL.

The chain has TRBV28 and TRBJ1-2; possibly TRBD1 for D (5 bases). V lost 2 bases to trimming and J lost 4 bases, with 5 bases between them. CDR1 and CDR2 (germline): MDHEN, SYDVKM. The CDR3 contains 12 residues. The CDR3 nucleotides are TGTGCCAGCAGTTTAGGGGCCTATGGCTACACCTTC. Protein: CASSLGAYGYTF.

The chain links TRBV6-4 to TRBJ1-1; weak D call: TRBD1 (5 bases). The V end lost 6 bases, the J end lost 0 bases, and 11 bases lay between the germline ends. CDR1 is MRHNA, CDR2 SNTAGT, per germline. The CDR3 has 14 residues. The CDR3 region is CASRPTEMNTEAFF. The CDR3 DNA reads as TGTGCCAGCAGACCGACAGAGATGAACACTGAAGCTTTCTTT.

The rearrangement joins TRBV28 to TRBJ1-5, with D perhaps matching TRBD1 (5 bases). CDR1 is MDHEN, CDR2 SYDVKM, per germline. The V and J ends lost 2 bases and 6 bases respectively, with 17 bases between them. CDR3 size: 16 residues. CDR3 nucleotide sequence: TGTGCCAGCAGTTTAACCGCCGGGGGGTCAAGTCAGCCCCAGCATTTT. Amino acids: CASSLTAGGSSQPQHF.

J is TRBJ2-3 and V is TRBV3-1 (or the pseudogene TRBV3-2), with 7 bases identical to TRBD2. Germline V lookup: CDR1 LGHDT, CDR2 YNNKEL (reference sequence). The CDR3 consists of 14 residues. Unmatched junction bases numbered 6, after V lost 2 bases and J lost 7 bases. CDR3 nucleotide sequence: TGTGCCAGCAGCCAAAGTCTAGCGGACTATACGCAGTATTTT. Amino acid sequence: CASSQSLADYTQYF.

The gene calls are TRBV27 and TRBJ2-3, with 7 nucleotides matching TRBD2. The germline gives CDR1 MNHEY, CDR2 SMNVEV (reference sequence). Trimming removed 8 bases from V and 2 bases from J; junction bases left unmatched: 4. This CDR3 has 13 amino acids. The CDR3 DNA reads TGTGCCAGCGGGGGGGGTTTCACAGATACGCAGTATTTT. It encodes CASGGGFTDTQYF.

This chain uses TRBV9 with TRBJ1-1; D is undetermined. This CDR3 has 12 residues. Germline values: CDR1 SGDLS, CDR2 YYNGEE. V was trimmed by 0 bases and J by 7 bases, leaving 7 bases between them. The CDR3 is CASSVDGFEAFF. CDR3 DNA sequence: TGTGCCAGCAGCGTAGACGGGTTTGAAGCTTTCTTT. Drawing the rest from reference TRBV9 and TRBJ1-1, the complete variable domain is DSGVTQTPKHLITATGQRVTLRCSPRSGDLSVYWYQQSLDQGLQFLIQYYNGEERAKGNILERFSAQQFPDLHSELNLSSLELGDSALYFCASSVDGFEAFFGQGTRLTVV.

This chain links TRBV19 with TRBJ2-3, with D possibly TRBD2 on 6 matching bases. CDR1 is LNHDA, CDR2 SQIVND, per germline (reference sequence). Trimming removed 6 bases from V and 2 bases from J, with 15 bases in between. CDR3 length: 15 amino acids. The CDR3: CASSSSSGLTDTQYF. The DNA for the CDR3 is TGTGCCAGTAGCTCCTCAAGCGGGCTCACAGATACGCAGTATTTT.

V is TRBV28 and J is TRBJ1-1; TRBD1 agrees at 7 bases. V gave up 6 bases and J gave up 4 bases; unmatched junction bases: 2. The germline CDR1 and CDR2 sequences are MDHEN and SYDVKM. This CDR3 spans 12 amino acids. The CDR3 reads CASRAGGTEAFF. The CDR3 DNA reads as TGTGCCAGCAGGGCAGGGGGCACTGAAGCTTTCTTT.

The rearrangement uses TRBV7-2 and TRBJ1-5; D perhaps matches TRBD1 (6 bases). V lost 5 bases, J lost 5 bases, and 10 bases lay in between. Germline V gene lookup returns CDR1 SGHTA and CDR2 FQGNSA. The CDR3 spans 13 residues. In DNA, the CDR3 is TGTGCCAGCAGCGCCACAGGGTATCAGCCCCAGCATTTT. Translated, it gives CASSATGYQPQHF.

CDR3 coding DNA: TGTGCCAGCAGCTTATGGGCGGCTAGCAGCAATGAGCAGTTCTTC. Translating it yields CASSLWAASSNEQFF. The V and J genes are TRBV7-2 and TRBJ2-1, with D perhaps TRBD2 (5 bases). CDR1 and CDR2 from the germline V gene are SGHTA and FQGNSA. V gave up 2 bases and J gave up 6 bases, with 14 bases separating them. CDR3 length equals 15 residues.

The chain couples TRBV24-1 to TRBJ2-3; 10 bases are shared with TRBD1. V lost 1 base, J lost 3 bases, and 6 bases stayed unmatched. The CDR3 covers 17 residues. Germline V gene sequence: CDR1 KGHDR, CDR2 SFDVKD. The CDR3 is CATSDFKGQGGTDTQYF. The CDR3 nucleotides are TGTGCCACCAGTGATTTCAAAGGACAGGGGGGGACAGATACGCAGTATTTT.